This TCR beta chain was retrieved from a study of T cells in Graves' hyperthyroidism and ophthalmopathy. Study context: Peripheral blood was secured at the point of initial diagnosis, before any treatment.

It was RNA transcripts that yielded the amplified TCR beta CDR3 regions. The TCR CDR3 was amplified in a first-round RT-PCR using the HTBI primer set. MiXCR, applied by TCRdb to the multiplex PCR reads, yields one record per CDR3 protein. The sample holds about 760,000 distinct CDR3 sequences, 35% seen once. This clonotype was detected many times. The clonotype comes from a middle-aged woman with Graves' hyperthyroidism. The sample taken for sequencing was blood.

CDR3 DNA sequence: TGCGCCAGCAGCCAAGATCTTATGTATGGCTACACCTTC. Translating gives CASSQDLMYGYTF. V and J are TRBV4-3 and TRBJ1-2; D is ambiguous. The CDR3 contains 13 residues. Germline CDR1 reads LGHNA; CDR2 reads YSLEER. V was clipped by 0 bases and J by 5 bases, with 7 bases between them.